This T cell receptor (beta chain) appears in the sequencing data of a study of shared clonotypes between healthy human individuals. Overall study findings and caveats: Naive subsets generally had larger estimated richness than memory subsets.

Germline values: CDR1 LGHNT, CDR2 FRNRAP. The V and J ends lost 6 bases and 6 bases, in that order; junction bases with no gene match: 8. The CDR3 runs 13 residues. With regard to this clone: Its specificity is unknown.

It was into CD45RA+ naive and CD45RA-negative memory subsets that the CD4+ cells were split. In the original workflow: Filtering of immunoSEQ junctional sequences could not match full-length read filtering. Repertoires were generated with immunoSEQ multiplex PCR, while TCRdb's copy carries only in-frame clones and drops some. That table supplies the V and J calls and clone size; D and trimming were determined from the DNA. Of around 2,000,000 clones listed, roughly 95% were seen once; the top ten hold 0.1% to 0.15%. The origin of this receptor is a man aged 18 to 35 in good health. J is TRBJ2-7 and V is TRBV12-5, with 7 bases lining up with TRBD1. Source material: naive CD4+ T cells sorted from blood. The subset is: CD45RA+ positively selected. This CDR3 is CASGPIGTVEQYF. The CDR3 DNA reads TGTGCTAGTGGCCCCATCGGGACAGTCGAGCAGTACTTC.